The 22 T cell receptor beta chains below were found in one sample sequenced in a study of T cell responses to AZD1222 COVID-19 vaccine. Here immunoSEQ multiplex PCR was the method, and the copy in TCRdb shows in-frame clones only, minus some. The sample lists tens of thousands of clones, 80% to 90% seen once, with roughly 15% in the top ten. The sequencing used peripheral blood, collected on day 0 of AZD1222 vaccination. These receptors originate from an adult in good health.

The chain carries TRBV2 and TRBJ1-2, with 8 nucleotides matching TRBD1. V lost 4 bases to trimming and J lost 6 bases; unmatched junction nucleotides: 10. The length of the CDR3 is 15 residues. CDR1 is SNHLY, CDR2 FYNNEI, per germline. This chain's CDR3 is CASSGITGGKDGYTF. In nucleotides, the CDR3 is TGTGCCAGCAGTGGTATTACAGGGGGGAAGGATGGCTACACCTTC.

The rearrangement joins TRBV5-4 to TRBJ2-2, with 10 nucleotides matching TRBD1. Germline-derived CDR1 and CDR2 are SGHNT and YYREEE (reference sequence). This CDR3 has 15 amino acids. Germline trimming cut 5 bases from V and 4 bases from J; bases unmatched to any gene: 5. In DNA form, the CDR3 reads TGTGCCAGCAGATCCGGGACAGGGGTCACCGGGGAGCTGTTTTTT. Translation gives CASRSGTGVTGELFF.

V usage is TRBV10-3 and J usage is TRBJ1-4, with TRBD1 matching over 9 bases. CDR3 size: 14 residues. Germline assignment: CDR1 ENHRY and CDR2 SYGVKD. V trimming: 10 bases; J trimming: 7 bases; junction bases outside the gene matches: 10. CDR3 in amino acids: CATYPGQGSEKLFF. Here the CDR3 DNA reads TGTGCCACTTATCCGGGACAGGGAAGTGAAAAACTGTTTTTT.

Turning to this clone: The sample holds other DNA sequences that translate to the same CDR3. This sequence joins TRBV6-5 and TRBJ1-6; 8 bases align to TRBD1. V shed 0 bases, J shed 7 bases, and the junction held 2 bases outside the gene matches. Germline V gives CDR1 MNHEY, CDR2 SVGAGI. The CDR3 length is 15 residues. CDR3 protein: CASSYSGTGNSPLHF. CDR3 nucleotides: TGTGCCAGCAGTTACTCAGGGACAGGCAATTCACCCCTCCACTTT.

This chain joins TRBV3-1 (or the pseudogene TRBV3-2) and TRBJ2-2; D unresolved. CDR3 size: 16 residues. The germline CDR1 and CDR2 sequences are LGHDT and YNNKEL (reference sequence). V was clipped by 1 base and J by 0 bases, with 9 bases between them. Written as DNA, the CDR3 is TGTGCCAGCAGCCAAGGGTTCGCAGCGAACACCGGGGAGCTGTTTTTT. Its protein product is CASSQGFAANTGELFF.

The rearrangement joins TRBV29-1 to TRBJ2-7, with 12 nucleotides matching TRBD1. V dropped 6 bases and J dropped 9; count of bases not matched to a gene: 12. The CDR3 loop spans 14 amino acids. CDR1 is SQVTM and CDR2 is ANQGSEA in the germline V gene. In nucleotides, the CDR3 is TGCAGCGTGAGAACCGGGACAGGGGGCTCGGGGCAGTACTTC. Translated, it gives CSVRTGTGGSGQYF.

The chain recombines TRBV5-6 with TRBJ1-2, with TRBD1 matching 7 bases. The CDR3 is 15 residues long. CDR1 is SGHDT and CDR2 is YYEEEE in the germline V gene. After removal of 2 bases from V and 3 bases from J, the junction contained 7 bases not matched to a gene. CDR3 nucleotides: TGTGCCAGCAGCTTAAGGACAGGCGTCCACTATGGCTACACCTTC. Translating gives CASSLRTGVHYGYTF. The variable domain in full, completed from reference TRBV5-6 and TRBJ1-2, reads DAGVTQSPTHLIKTRGQQVTLRCSPKSGHDTVSWYQQALGQGPQFIFQYYEEEERQRGNFPDRFSGHQFPNYSSELNVNALLLGDSALYLCASSLRTGVHYGYTFGSGTRLTVV.

The rearrangement joins TRBV11-3 to TRBJ2-3; 7 bases are shared with TRBD2. The V and J ends lost 5 bases and 2 bases, in that order; junction bases with no gene match: 10. Germline assignment: CDR1 SGHNT and CDR2 YENEEA. The CDR3 covers 16 residues. CDR3 nucleotides: TGTGCCAGCAGCCGACAAGGCGGGGGTCTCACAGATACGCAGTATTTT. As protein: CASSRQGGGLTDTQYF.

The genes are TRBV25-1 and TRBJ1-4; 9 bases align to TRBD1. The CDR3 has 15 amino acids. The germline gives CDR1 MGHDK, CDR2 SYGVNS. V was pared by 3 bases and J by 8 bases, with 7 bases of the junction left unmatched. The CDR3 DNA reads TGTGCCAGCAGTGACCGGACAGGGGTATGGGAAAAACTGTTTTTT. Its protein is CASSDRTGVWEKLFF.

This clone was detected only once. The chain combines TRBV27 with TRBJ2-1, with a weak D call TRBD2 (6 bases). Germline V gene sequence: CDR1 MNHEY, CDR2 SMNVEV (reference sequence). The CDR3 sequence is 14 residues long. The ends were cut back, 3 bases at V and 7 bases at J, with 13 bases in the middle. CDR3 amino acids: CASSFAAAGNEQFF. CDR3 bases: TGTGCCAGCAGTTTCGCAGCGGCGGGGAATGAGCAGTTCTTC.

V is TRBV6-5 and J is TRBJ1-3; a possible D gene is TRBD1 (5 bases). Germline V gene sequence: CDR1 MNHEY, CDR2 SVGAGI. With 8 bases removed from V and 1 base from J, the gap between germline ends came to 15 bases. There are 15 residues in the CDR3. This chain's CDR3 is CASSPREGSGNTIYF. CDR3 bases: TGTGCCAGCTCCCCCAGGGAGGGATCTGGAAACACCATATATTTT.

The chain has TRBV30 and TRBJ2-2; D uncertain. The CDR3 consists of 13 residues. V lost 2 bases and J 2 bases, leaving 6 bases between the germline ends. The germline gives CDR1 GTSNPN, CDR2 SVGIG (reference sequence). CDR3 DNA: TGTGCCTGGAGTAGCCTTAACACCGGGGAGCTGTTTTTT. Its protein product is CAWSSLNTGELFF.

This clone was picked up a small number of times. V and J are TRBV19 and TRBJ1-6; possibly TRBD1 for D (5 bases). The CDR3 covers 15 residues. The V end lost 4 bases, the J end lost 1 base, and 8 bases lay between the germline ends. CDR1 is LNHDA and CDR2 is SQIVND in the germline V gene (reference sequence). The CDR3 here is CASSSRQSYNSPLHF. The CDR3 nucleotides are TGTGCCAGTAGTAGTCGACAGTCCTATAATTCACCCCTCCACTTT.

The J gene is TRBJ1-6, the V gene TRBV5-4; the D is unclear. V was trimmed by 1 base and J by 8 bases, leaving 13 bases between them. Germline V gene data show CDR1 as SGHNT and CDR2 as YYREEE (reference sequence). This CDR3 contains 15 residues. DNA for the CDR3: TGTGCCAGCAGCTTGACGGTAGACTCGGATTCACCCCTCCACTTT. Amino acids: CASSLTVDSDSPLHF.

This chain connects TRBV7-3 to TRBJ2-2; a possible D gene is TRBD1 (6 bases). Germline V CDR1 and CDR2: SGHTA, FQGTGA. There are 15 residues in the CDR3. V lost 5 bases, J lost 0 bases, and 10 bases lay in between. The CDR3 sequence: CASSQDSANTGELFF. As DNA, the CDR3 is TGTGCCAGCAGCCAGGACAGTGCGAACACCGGGGAGCTGTTTTTT.

V usage is TRBV14 and J usage is TRBJ1-3; D unresolved. This CDR3 region has 17 residues. In germline, CDR1 is SGHDN, CDR2 FVKESK. V was cut by 4 bases and J by 0 bases, with 16 bases left in between. CDR3 bases: TGTGCCAGCAGCCTGATGCGCGGCAGCATCTCTGGAAACACCATATATTTT. It specifies CASSLMRGSISGNTIYF.

In DNA, the CDR3 is TGTGCCAGCAGCCAAAGGGATACGCAGTATTTT. The encoded protein is CASSQRDTQYF. The chain recombines TRBV6-2 or TRBV6-3 with TRBJ2-3; D gene ambiguous. Trimming removed 6 bases at V and 6 bases at J, with 7 bases between. The CDR3 contains 11 residues. CDR1 is MNHEY and CDR2 is SVGEGT in the germline V gene.

This chain links TRBV20-1 with TRBJ1-1; D is unresolved. CDR3 length: 11 amino acids. V was pared by 6 bases and J by 11 bases, with 16 bases between. Germline values: CDR1 DFQATT, CDR2 SNEGSKA (reference sequence). The CDR3 DNA follows: TGCAGTGCCCGACCGGGAGTTGAGGCTTTCTTT. Its translation is CSARPGVEAFF.

V gene TRBV28 combines with J gene TRBJ1-1, with TRBD1 identical over 7 bases. The CDR3 length is 17 residues. Germline V gene sequence: CDR1 MDHEN, CDR2 SYDVKM. V was clipped by 1 base and J by 0 bases; unmatched bases: 8. In nucleotides, the CDR3 is TGTGCCAGCAGTTTATTAGGACAGGCGATCATGAACACTGAAGCTTTCTTT. It translates to CASSLLGQAIMNTEAFF.

CDR3: CASSPRAEETQYF. Written as DNA, the CDR3 is TGTGCCAGCAGTCCCCGGGCAGAAGAGACCCAGTACTTC. The chain links TRBV6-5 to TRBJ2-5; D is uncertain. Trimming stripped 5 bases from V and 3 bases from J, with 10 bases between. Germline assignment: CDR1 MNHEY and CDR2 SVGAGI. The CDR3 contains 13 residues.

A word on this clone: A read error may produce the germline difference seen at one junction end. The chain carries TRBV7-7 and TRBJ2-1; tentative D call: TRBD1 (6 bases). This CDR3 is 12 amino acids long. Germline-derived CDR1 and CDR2 are SSHAT and FNYEAQ (reference sequence). The CDR3 nucleotides read TGTGCTAGCAGCTTACTTGGGACAGAGCAGTTCTTC. This encodes CASSLLGTEQFF.

V is TRBV30 and J is TRBJ2-7, with TRBD1 as a possible D gene (8 bases). The CDR3 length is 14 residues. Germline V CDR1 and CDR2: GTSNPN, SVGIG (reference sequence). Trimming cost V 4 bases and J 7 bases, with 20 bases left between them. CDR3 DNA: TGTGCCTGGATCTCGTACAGGGGGGGGAATGAGCAGTACTTC. Amino acid sequence: CAWISYRGGNEQYF.